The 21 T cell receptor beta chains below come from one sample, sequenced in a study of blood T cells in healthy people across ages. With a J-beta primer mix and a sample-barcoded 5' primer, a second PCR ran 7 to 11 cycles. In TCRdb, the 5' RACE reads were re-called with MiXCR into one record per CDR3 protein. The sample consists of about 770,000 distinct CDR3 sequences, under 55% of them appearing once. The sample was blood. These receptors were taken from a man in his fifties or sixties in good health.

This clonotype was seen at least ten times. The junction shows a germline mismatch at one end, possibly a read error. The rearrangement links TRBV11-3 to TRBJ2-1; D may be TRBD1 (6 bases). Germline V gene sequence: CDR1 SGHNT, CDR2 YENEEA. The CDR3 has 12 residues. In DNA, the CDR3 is TGCGCCAGCAGCCGAGGGGGCAATGAGCAGTTCTTC. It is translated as CASSRGGNEQFF.

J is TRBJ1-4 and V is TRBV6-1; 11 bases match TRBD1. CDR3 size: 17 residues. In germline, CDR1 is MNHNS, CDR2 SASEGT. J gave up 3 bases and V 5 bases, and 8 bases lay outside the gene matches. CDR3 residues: CASSLGQGAFANEKLFF. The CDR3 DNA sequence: TGTGCCAGCAGTCTAGGACAGGGGGCTTTCGCTAATGAAAAACTGTTTTTT.

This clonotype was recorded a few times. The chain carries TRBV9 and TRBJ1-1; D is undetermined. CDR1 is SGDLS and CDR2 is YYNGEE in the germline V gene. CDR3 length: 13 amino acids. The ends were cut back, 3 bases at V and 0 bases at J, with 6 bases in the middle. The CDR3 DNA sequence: TGTGCCAGCAGCGCAGGCTTGAACACTGAAGCTTTCTTT. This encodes CASSAGLNTEAFF. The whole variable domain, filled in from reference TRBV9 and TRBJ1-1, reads DSGVTQTPKHLITATGQRVTLRCSPRSGDLSVYWYQQSLDQGLQFLIQYYNGEERAKGNILERFSAQQFPDLHSELNLSSLELGDSALYFCASSAGLNTEAFFGQGTRLTVV.

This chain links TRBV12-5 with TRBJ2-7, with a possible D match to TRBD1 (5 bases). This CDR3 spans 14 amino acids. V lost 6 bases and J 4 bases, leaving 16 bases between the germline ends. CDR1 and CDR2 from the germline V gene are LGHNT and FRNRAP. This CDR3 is CASGLTPDMYEQYF. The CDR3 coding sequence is TGTGCTAGTGGCCTGACACCGGACATGTACGAGCAGTACTTC.

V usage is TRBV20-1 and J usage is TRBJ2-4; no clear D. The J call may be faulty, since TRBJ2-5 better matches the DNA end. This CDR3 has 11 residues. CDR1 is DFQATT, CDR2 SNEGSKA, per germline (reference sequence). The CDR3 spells CSARTLGTQYF. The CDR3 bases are TGCAGTGCTAGAACCCTTGGGACCCAGTACTTC.

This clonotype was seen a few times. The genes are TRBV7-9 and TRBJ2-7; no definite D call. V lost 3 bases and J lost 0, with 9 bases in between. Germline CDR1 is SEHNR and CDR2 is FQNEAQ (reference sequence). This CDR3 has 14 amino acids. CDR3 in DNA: TGTGCCAGCAGCTTTGTGGGTCCCTCCTACGAGCAGTACTTC. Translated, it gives CASSFVGPSYEQYF.

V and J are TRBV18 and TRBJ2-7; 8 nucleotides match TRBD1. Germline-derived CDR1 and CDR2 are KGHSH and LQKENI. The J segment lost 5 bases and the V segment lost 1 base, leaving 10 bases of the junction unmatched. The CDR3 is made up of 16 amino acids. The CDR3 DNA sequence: TGTGCCAGCTCACCACAGGAAGCCAGGGGGCAGGACGAGCAGTACTTC. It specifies CASSPQEARGQDEQYF.

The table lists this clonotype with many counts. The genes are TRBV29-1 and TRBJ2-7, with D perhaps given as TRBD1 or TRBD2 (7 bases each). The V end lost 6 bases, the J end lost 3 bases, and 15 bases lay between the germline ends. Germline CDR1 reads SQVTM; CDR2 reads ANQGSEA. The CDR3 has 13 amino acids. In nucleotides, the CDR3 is TGCAGCGTCTCAGGGGGGGGGGACTACGAGCAGTACTTC. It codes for CSVSGGGDYEQYF.

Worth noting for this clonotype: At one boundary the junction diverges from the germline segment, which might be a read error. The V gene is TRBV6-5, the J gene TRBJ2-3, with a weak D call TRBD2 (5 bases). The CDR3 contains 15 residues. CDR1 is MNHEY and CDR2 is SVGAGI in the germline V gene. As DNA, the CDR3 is TGTGCCAGCAGATTACAATATCCTAGCACGGATACGCAGTATTTT. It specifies CASRLQYPSTDTQYF.

Here the CDR3 reads CASSLSIGNSYEQYF. The CDR3 DNA reads as TGTGCCAGCAGCTTGAGTATTGGGAACTCCTACGAGCAGTACTTC. V gene TRBV5-6 combines with J gene TRBJ2-7; D not certain. This CDR3 has 15 amino acids. The V gene lost 1 base and the J gene lost 0 bases, with 11 bases spanning the gap. CDR1 and CDR2 from the germline V gene are SGHDT and YYEEEE. The full variable domain, completed using reference TRBV5-6 and TRBJ2-7, is DAGVTQSPTHLIKTRGQQVTLRCSPKSGHDTVSWYQQALGQGPQFIFQYYEEEERQRGNFPDRFSGHQFPNYSSELNVNALLLGDSALYLCASSLSIGNSYEQYFGPGTRLTVT.

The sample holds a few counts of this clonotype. CDR3 nucleotide sequence: TGTGCCAGCAGCTTAGGGACTAGCGGGGGACCCCAGAACGAGCAGTACTTC. Translated: CASSLGTSGGPQNEQYF. The V and J genes are TRBV7-2 and TRBJ2-7; 13 bases fit TRBD2. Germline CDR1 reads SGHTA; CDR2 reads FQGNSA. The CDR3 sequence is 17 residues long. Germline trimming cut 1 base from V and 5 bases from J; bases unmatched to any gene: 8.

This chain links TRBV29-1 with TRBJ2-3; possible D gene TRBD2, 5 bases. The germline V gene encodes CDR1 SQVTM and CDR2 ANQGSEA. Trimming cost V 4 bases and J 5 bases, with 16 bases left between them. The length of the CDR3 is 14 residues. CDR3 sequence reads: CSVGTVGVLDTQYF. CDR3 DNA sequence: TGCAGCGTTGGGACTGTCGGTGTGTTAGATACGCAGTATTTT.

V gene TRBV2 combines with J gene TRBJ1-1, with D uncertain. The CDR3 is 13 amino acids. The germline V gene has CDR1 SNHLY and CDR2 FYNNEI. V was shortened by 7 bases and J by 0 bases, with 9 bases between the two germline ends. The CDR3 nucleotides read TGTGCCAGCATGGCGGAGATGAACACTGAAGCTTTCTTT. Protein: CASMAEMNTEAFF.

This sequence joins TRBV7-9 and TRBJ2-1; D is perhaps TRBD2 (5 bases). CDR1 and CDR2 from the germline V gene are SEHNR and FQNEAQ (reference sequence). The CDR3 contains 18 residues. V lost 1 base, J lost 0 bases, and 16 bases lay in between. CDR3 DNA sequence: TGTGCCAGCAGCTTAGTAAGGCGAGCGGATAGCTCCTACAATGAGCAGTTCTTC. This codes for CASSLVRRADSSYNEQFF. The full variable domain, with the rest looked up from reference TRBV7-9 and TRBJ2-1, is DTGVSQNPRHKITKRGQNVTFRCDPISEHNRLYWYRQTLGQGPEFLTYFQNEAQLEKSRLLSDRFSAERPKGSFSTLEIQRTEQGDSAMYLCASSLVRRADSSYNEQFFGPGTRLTVL.

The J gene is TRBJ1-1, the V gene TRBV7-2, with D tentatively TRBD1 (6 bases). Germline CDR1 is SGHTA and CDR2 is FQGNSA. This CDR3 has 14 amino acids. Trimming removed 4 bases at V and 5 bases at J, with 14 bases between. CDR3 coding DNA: TGTGCCAGCAGCTCCCGAACAGGGTGGACTGAAGCTTTCTTT. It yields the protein CASSSRTGWTEAFF.

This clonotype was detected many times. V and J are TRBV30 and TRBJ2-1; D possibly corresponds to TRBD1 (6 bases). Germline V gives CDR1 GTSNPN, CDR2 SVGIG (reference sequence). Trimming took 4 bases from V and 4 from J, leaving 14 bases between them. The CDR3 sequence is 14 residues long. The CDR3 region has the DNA TGTGCCTGGACCTTTAGGGGGTATTACAATGAGCAGTTCTTC. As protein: CAWTFRGYYNEQFF.

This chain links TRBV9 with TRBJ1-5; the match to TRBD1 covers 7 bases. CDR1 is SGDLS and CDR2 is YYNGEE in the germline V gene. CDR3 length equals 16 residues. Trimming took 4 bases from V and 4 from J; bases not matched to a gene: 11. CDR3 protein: CASSPARDRPNQPQHF. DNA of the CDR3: TGTGCCAGCAGCCCCGCGCGGGACAGACCAAATCAGCCCCAGCATTTT.

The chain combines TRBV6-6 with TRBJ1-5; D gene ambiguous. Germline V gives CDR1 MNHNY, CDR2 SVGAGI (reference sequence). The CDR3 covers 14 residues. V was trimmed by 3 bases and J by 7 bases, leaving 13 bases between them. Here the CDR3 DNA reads TGTGCCAGCAGTTATCGGACGGGCAGCCAGCCCCAGCATTTT. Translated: CASSYRTGSQPQHF.

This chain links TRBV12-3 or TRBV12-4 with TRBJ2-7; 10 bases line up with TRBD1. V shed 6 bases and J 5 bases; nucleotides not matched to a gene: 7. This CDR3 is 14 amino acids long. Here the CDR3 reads CASSRQGAFDEQYF. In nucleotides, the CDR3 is TGTGCCAGCAGCAGACAGGGGGCGTTCGACGAGCAGTACTTC.

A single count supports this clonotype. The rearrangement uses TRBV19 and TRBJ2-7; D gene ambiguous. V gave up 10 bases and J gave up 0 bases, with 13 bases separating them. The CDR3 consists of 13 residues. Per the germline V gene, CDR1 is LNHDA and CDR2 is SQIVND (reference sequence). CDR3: CATTPDNSYEQYF. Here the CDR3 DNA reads TGTGCCACTACACCAGACAACTCCTACGAGCAGTACTTC.

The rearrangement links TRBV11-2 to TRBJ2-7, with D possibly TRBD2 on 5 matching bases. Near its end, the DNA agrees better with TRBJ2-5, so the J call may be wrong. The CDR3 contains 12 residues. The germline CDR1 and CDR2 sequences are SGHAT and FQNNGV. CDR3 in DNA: TGTGCCAGCAGCTGGAGGACGGAGACCCAGTACTTC. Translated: CASSWRTETQYF.